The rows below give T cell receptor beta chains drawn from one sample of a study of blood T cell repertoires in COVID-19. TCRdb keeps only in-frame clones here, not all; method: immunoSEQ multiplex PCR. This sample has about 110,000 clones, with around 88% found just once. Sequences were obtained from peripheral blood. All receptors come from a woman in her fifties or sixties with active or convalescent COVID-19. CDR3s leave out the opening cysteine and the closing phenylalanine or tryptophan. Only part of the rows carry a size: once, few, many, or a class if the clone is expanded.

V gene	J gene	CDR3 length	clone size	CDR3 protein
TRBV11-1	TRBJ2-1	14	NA	ASSLYSPPGRSEQF
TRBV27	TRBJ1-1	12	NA	ASWTGAANTEAF
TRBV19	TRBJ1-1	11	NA	ASSPLRDTEAF
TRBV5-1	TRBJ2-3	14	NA	ASSLAGSIRTDTQY
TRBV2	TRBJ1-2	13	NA	ASQFRDRANYGYT
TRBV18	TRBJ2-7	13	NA	ASSPGLARANEQY
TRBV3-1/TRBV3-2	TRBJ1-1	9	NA	ASSHYNEAF
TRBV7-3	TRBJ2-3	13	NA	ASSVGGSGTDTQY
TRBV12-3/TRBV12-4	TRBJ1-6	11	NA	AISSGYHSPLH
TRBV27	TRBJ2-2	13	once	ASRLAGGTTGELF
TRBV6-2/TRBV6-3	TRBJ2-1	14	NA	ASSYSGPSGSDEQF
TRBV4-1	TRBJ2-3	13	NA	ASSQEGFSTDTQY